The rows below give T cell receptor beta chains drawn from one sample of a study of T cell responses to AZD1222 COVID-19 vaccine. Method: immunoSEQ multiplex PCR; TCRdb's copy keeps in-frame clones and lacks some. The sample yields under 150,000 clones, roughly 90% seen once. Sequenced material: peripheral blood, taken on day 0 of AZD1222 vaccination. Every receptor here comes from an adult in good health. CDR3s include the opening cysteine and the closing phenylalanine or tryptophan. Each record gives: D gene, clone size, V gene, J gene, CDR3 protein, CDR3 DNA. The D gene is left open where the match is weak. Only some rows state a clone size, as once, few, many or a class for expanded clones.

TRBD2,.,TRBV11-2,TRBJ2-3,CASSSGRWGLAGEDTQYF,TGTGCCAGCAGCTCTGGCCGCTGGGGACTAGCGGGAGAAGATACGCAGTATTTT
.,.,TRBV6-2/TRBV6-3,TRBJ2-7,CASSYSTVGKGGSYEQYF,TGTGCCAGCAGTTACTCGACAGTGGGTAAGGGTGGGTCCTACGAGCAGTACTTC
.,.,TRBV19,TRBJ2-2,CASSISGGTRWLFF,TGTGCCAGTAGTATTTCAGGAGGGACCCGATGGCTGTTTTTT
TRBD2,.,TRBV7-2,TRBJ2-3,CASSSRREADTQYF,TGTGCCAGCAGCTCGCGGCGGGAGGCAGATACGCAGTATTTT
TRBD2,.,TRBV6-2/TRBV6-3,TRBJ2-3,CASSNLGLAGAYTQYF,TGTGCCAGCAGTAACCTGGGACTAGCGGGAGCCTATACGCAGTATTTT
.,.,TRBV12-3/TRBV12-4,TRBJ2-7,CASSATTTYEQYF,TGTGCCAGCAGTGCGACTACCACCTACGAGCAGTACTTC
TRBD2,.,TRBV4-2,TRBJ2-1,CASSQRTSGSYNEQFF,TGTGCCAGCAGCCAAAGGACTAGCGGCTCCTACAATGAGCAGTTCTTC
.,.,TRBV3-1/TRBV3-2,TRBJ1-3,CASSQDRVSGNTIYF,TGTGCCAGCAGCCAAGACAGGGTATCTGGAAACACCATATATTTT
TRBD2,once,TRBV30,TRBJ2-3,CAWSDGTSGRTDTQYF,TGTGCCTGGAGTGACGGGACTAGCGGACGCACAGATACGCAGTATTTT
.,.,TRBV19,TRBJ1-2,CASSIVYSESWNGYTF,TGTGCCAGTAGTATAGTCTACAGCGAGAGTTGGAATGGCTACACCTTC
.,.,TRBV5-5,TRBJ1-1,CASSWLFMQMPTEAFF,TGTGCCAGCAGTTGGCTCTTTATGCAAATGCCCACTGAAGCTTTCTTT
TRBD1,.,TRBV9,TRBJ1-5,CASSARDSFRGGNQPQHF,TGTGCCAGCAGCGCCCGGGACAGTTTTCGAGGGGGAAATCAGCCCCAGCATTTT
.,.,TRBV4-1,TRBJ1-4,CASSHPMGGTNEKLFF,TGCGCCAGCAGCCACCCCATGGGCGGGACTAATGAAAAACTGTTTTTT
TRBD2,.,TRBV19,TRBJ2-1,CASLGPTISGRPGEQFF,TGTGCCAGCCTCGGACCCACAATTAGCGGGAGGCCCGGGGAGCAGTTCTTC
TRBD2,.,TRBV6-2/TRBV6-3,TRBJ2-3,CASSYSRTSGSADTQYF,TGTGCCAGCAGTTACTCGAGGACTAGCGGGAGCGCAGATACGCAGTATTTT
TRBD1,once,TRBV5-1,TRBJ1-1,CASSLGQGHTEAFF,TGCGCCAGCAGTCTCGGACAGGGTCACACTGAAGCTTTCTTT
.,.,TRBV2,TRBJ1-5,CASSWDSLDQPQHF,TGTGCCAGCAGTTGGGACTCCTTAGATCAGCCCCAGCATTTT
.,.,TRBV5-6,TRBJ2-1,CASSSTPGNEQFF,TGTGCCAGCAGCTCAACCCCAGGCAATGAGCAGTTCTTC
.,.,TRBV4-1,TRBJ1-3,CASSQELAANTIYF,TGCGCCAGCAGCCAAGAGTTGGCTGCAAACACCATATATTTT
TRBD2,.,TRBV30,TRBJ2-7,CAWASGRYNEQYF,TGTGCCTGGGCTAGCGGGAGATACAACGAGCAGTACTTC
TRBD1,.,TRBV19,TRBJ1-5,CASSKAGGEGQPQHF,TGTGCCAGTAGTAAGGCAGGGGGCGAGGGTCAGCCCCAGCATTTT
TRBD2,.,TRBV27,TRBJ2-5,CASSRNLVGGRAETQYF,TGTGCCAGCAGCCGCAATCTGGTGGGCGGGAGGGCTGAGACCCAGTACTTC
TRBD1,once,TRBV6-4,TRBJ1-5,CASSDLNRGGDHPYNQPQHF,TGTGCCAGCAGTGACTTAAACAGGGGGGGAGACCATCCTTATAATCAGCCCCAGCATTTT
TRBD2,once,TRBV11-2,TRBJ2-2,CASSSAQLRERFTGELFF,TGTGCCAGCAGCTCCGCCCAATTGCGGGAGAGATTCACCGGGGAGCTGTTTTTT
.,once,TRBV11-1,TRBJ1-1,CASSRGRGNTEAFF,TGTGCCAGCAGCAGAGGCAGGGGAAACACTGAAGCTTTCTTT
.,.,TRBV29-1,TRBJ2-1,CSVEDFTGVGNEQFF,TGCAGCGTTGAAGACTTTACGGGAGTAGGCAATGAGCAGTTCTTC
.,once,TRBV29-1,TRBJ1-3,CSVDVTGSGNTIYF,TGCAGCGTTGATGTCACAGGGTCTGGAAACACCATATATTTT
TRBD1,.,TRBV6-5,TRBJ1-4,CASSSTGASNEKLFF,TGTGCCAGCAGTTCGACAGGGGCTTCTAATGAAAAACTGTTTTTT
.,.,TRBV11-2,TRBJ2-7,CASSLDGGTLSYEQYF,TGTGCCAGCAGCTTAGATGGGGGGACTCTTTCCTACGAGCAGTACTTC
TRBD1,.,TRBV6-5,TRBJ2-7,CASSSDRPSYEQYF,TGTGCCAGCAGCTCGGACAGGCCCTCCTACGAGCAGTACTTC
.,.,TRBV15,TRBJ1-4,CATSRDPGRSNEKLFF,TGTGCCACCAGCAGAGACCCGGGACGCAGTAATGAAAAACTGTTTTTT
TRBD1,.,TRBV10-2,TRBJ1-6,CASGGGTDNSPLHF,TGCGCCAGTGGGGGTGGGACAGATAATTCACCCCTCCACTTT
TRBD1,.,TRBV11-2,TRBJ1-6,CASKTGTGSNSPLHF,TGTGCCAGCAAGACCGGGACAGGGAGCAATTCACCCCTCCACTTT
.,.,TRBV10-3,TRBJ1-4,CAISESIITGSNEKLFF,TGTGCCATCAGTGAGTCGATAATAACAGGGTCTAATGAAAAACTGTTTTTT
.,once,TRBV28,TRBJ1-5,CASSYSNVWTKSNQPQHF,TGTGCCAGCAGTTACTCAAACGTCTGGACAAAAAGCAATCAGCCCCAGCATTTT
.,.,TRBV20-1,TRBJ2-7,CSASGDHRYEQYF,TGCAGTGCTAGTGGGGACCATAGGTACGAGCAGTACTTC
.,.,TRBV19,TRBJ1-5,CASSMYQGSIQPQHF,TGTGCCAGTAGTATGTATCAGGGCTCAATCCAGCCCCAGCATTTT
.,.,TRBV9,TRBJ1-6,CASSVAGGGDFHSPLHF,TGTGCCAGCAGCGTAGCTGGGGGGGGCGATTTCCATTCACCCCTCCACTTT
.,.,TRBV11-2,TRBJ2-3,CASSLAMGTDTQYF,TGTGCCAGCAGCTTAGCTATGGGCACAGATACGCAGTATTTT
TRBD1,.,TRBV3-1/TRBV3-2,TRBJ2-1,CASSSRDRGYNEQFF,TGTGCCAGCAGCTCCCGGGACAGGGGCTACAATGAGCAGTTCTTC
.,.,TRBV5-1,TRBJ2-3,CASRFTDTQYF,TGCGCCAGCAGATTCACAGATACGCAGTATTTT
TRBD2,.,TRBV18,TRBJ2-2,CASSPWMLAGDPGELFF,TGTGCCAGCTCACCATGGATGCTAGCGGGAGACCCCGGGGAGCTGTTTTTT
.,once,TRBV11-2,TRBJ2-5,CASSPRRSETQYF,TGTGCCAGCAGCCCTCGACGATCGGAGACCCAGTACTTC